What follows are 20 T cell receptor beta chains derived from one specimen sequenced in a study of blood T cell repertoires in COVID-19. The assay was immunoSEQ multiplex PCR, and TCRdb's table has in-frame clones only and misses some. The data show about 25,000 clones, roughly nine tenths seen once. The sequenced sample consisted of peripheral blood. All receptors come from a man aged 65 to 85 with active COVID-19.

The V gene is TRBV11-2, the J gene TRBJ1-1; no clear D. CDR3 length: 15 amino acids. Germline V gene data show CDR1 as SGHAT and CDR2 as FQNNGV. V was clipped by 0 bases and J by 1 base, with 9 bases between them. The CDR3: CASSLERQKNTEAFF. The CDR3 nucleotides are TGTGCCAGCAGCTTAGAGAGGCAGAAGAACACTGAAGCTTTCTTT.

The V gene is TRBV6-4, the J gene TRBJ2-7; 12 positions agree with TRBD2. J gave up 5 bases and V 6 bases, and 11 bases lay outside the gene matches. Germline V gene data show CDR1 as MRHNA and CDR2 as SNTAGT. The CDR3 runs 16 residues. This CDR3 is CASSEVSLAGGNEQYF. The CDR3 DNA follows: TGTGCCAGCAGCGAAGTCAGCCTAGCGGGGGGGAACGAGCAGTACTTC.

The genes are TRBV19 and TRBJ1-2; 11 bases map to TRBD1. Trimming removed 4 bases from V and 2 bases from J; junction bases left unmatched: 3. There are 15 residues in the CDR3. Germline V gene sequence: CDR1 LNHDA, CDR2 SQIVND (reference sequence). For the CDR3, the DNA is TGTGCCAGTAGTAGCCGGGACAGGGGGAACTATGGCTACACCTTC. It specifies CASSSRDRGNYGYTF.

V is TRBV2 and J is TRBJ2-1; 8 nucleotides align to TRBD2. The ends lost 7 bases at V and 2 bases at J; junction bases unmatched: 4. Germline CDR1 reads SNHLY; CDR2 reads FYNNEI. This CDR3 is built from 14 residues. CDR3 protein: CASNSGDAYNEQFF. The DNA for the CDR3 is TGTGCCAGCAATAGCGGGGATGCCTACAATGAGCAGTTCTTC.

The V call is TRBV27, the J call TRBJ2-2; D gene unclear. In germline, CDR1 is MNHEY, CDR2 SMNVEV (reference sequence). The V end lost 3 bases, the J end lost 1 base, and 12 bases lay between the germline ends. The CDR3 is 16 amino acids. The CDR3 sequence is CASSFEELLNTGELFF. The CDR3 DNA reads TGTGCCAGCAGTTTCGAGGAGTTGCTGAACACCGGGGAGCTGTTTTTT.

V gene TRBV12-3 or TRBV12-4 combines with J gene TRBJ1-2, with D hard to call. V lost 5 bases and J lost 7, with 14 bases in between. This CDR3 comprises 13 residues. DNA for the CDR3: TGTGCCAGCAGTGCCGCAGGCGTAGGTGGCTACACCTTC. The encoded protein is CASSAAGVGGYTF.

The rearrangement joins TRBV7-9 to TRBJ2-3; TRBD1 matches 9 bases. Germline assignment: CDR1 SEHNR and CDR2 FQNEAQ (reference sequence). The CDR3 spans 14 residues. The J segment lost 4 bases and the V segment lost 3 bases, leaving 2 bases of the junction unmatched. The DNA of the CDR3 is TGTGCCAGCAGCTTTCGACAGGGGGCAGATACGCAGTATTTT. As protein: CASSFRQGADTQYF.

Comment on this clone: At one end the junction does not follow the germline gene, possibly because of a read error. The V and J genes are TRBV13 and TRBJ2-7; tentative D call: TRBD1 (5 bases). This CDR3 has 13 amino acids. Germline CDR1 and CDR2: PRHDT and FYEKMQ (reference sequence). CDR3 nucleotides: TGTGCCAGCAGCCTAGGCAGGGTGAACGAGCAGTACTTC. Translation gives CASSLGRVNEQYF.

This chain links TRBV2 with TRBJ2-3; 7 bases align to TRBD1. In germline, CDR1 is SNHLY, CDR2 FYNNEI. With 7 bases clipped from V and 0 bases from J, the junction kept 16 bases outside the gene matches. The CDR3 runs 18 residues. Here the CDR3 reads CASTGPGQQETSTDTQYF. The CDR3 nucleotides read TGTGCCAGCACTGGACCGGGACAGCAAGAAACTAGCACAGATACGCAGTATTTT.

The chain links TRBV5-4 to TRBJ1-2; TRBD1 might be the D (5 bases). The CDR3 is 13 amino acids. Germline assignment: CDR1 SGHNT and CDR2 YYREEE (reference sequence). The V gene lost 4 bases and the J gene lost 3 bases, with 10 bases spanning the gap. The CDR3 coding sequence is TGTGCCAGCAGCATGGGGGGAGACTATGGCTACACCTTC. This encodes CASSMGGDYGYTF.

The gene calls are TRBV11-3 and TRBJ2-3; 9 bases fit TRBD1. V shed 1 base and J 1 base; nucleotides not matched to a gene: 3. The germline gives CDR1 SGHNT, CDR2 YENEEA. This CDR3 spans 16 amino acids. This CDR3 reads CASSLGRTGGTDTQYF. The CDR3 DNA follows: TGTGCCAGCAGCTTAGGCCGGACAGGGGGCACAGATACGCAGTATTTT.

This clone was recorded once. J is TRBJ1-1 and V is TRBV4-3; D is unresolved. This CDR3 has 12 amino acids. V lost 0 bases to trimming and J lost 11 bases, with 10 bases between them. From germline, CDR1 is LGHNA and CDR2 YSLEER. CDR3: CASSQEGKSAFF. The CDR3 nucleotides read TGCGCCAGCAGCCAAGAGGGCAAATCGGCTTTCTTT.

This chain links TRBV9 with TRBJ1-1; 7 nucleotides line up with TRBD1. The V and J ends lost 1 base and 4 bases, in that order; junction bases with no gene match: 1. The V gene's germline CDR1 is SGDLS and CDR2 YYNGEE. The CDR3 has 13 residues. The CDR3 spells CASSVTGATEAFF. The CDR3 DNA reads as TGTGCCAGCAGCGTAACAGGGGCCACTGAAGCTTTCTTT.

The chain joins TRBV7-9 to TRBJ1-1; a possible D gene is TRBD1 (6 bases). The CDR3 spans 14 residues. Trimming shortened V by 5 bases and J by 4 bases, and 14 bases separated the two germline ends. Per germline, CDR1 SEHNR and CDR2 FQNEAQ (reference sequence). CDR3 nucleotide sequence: TGTGCCAGCAGCGGCAGGGAAGGGGGCACTGAAGCTTTCTTT. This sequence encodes CASSGREGGTEAFF. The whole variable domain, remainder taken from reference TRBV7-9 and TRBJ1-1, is DTGVSQNPRHKITKRGQNVTFRCDPISEHNRLYWYRQTLGQGPEFLTYFQNEAQLEKSRLLSDRFSAERPKGSFSTLEIQRTEQGDSAMYLCASSGREGGTEAFFGQGTRLTVV.

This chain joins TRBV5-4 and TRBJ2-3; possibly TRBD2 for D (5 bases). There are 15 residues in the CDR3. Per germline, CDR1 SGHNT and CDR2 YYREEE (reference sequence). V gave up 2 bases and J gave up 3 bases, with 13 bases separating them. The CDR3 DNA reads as TGTGCCAGCAGCTTCGGAGTAACTAGGACAGATACGCAGTATTTT. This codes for CASSFGVTRTDTQYF.

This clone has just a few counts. Here the CDR3 DNA reads TGTGCCAGCAGCTTAGCTGCAGACTCCTACGAGCAGTACTTC. Translation: CASSLAADSYEQYF. This chain links TRBV13 with TRBJ2-7; D ambiguous. Per the germline V gene, CDR1 is PRHDT and CDR2 is FYEKMQ (reference sequence). The CDR3 is made up of 14 amino acids. The germline V and J ends were trimmed by 1 base and 0 bases, with 7 bases remaining between them.

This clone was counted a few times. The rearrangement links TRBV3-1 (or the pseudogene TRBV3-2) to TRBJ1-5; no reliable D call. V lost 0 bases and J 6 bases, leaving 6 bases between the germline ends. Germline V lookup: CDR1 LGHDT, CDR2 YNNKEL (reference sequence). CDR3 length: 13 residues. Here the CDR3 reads CASSQDRSQPQHF. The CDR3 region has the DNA TGTGCCAGCAGCCAAGATCGGAGTCAGCCCCAGCATTTT.

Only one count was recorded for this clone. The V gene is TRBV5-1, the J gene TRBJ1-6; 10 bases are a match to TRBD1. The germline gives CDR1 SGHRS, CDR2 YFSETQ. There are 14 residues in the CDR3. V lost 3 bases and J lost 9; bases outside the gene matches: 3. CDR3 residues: CASSWDRGGSPLHF. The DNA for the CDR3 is TGCGCCAGCAGCTGGGACAGGGGTGGTTCACCCCTCCACTTT.

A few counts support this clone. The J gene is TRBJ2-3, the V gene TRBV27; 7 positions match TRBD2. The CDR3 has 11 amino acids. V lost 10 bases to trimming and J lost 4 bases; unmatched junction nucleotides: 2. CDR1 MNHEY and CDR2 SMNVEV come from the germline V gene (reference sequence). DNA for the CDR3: TGTGCCATGCGGGGGTCAGATACGCAGTATTTT. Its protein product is CAMRGSDTQYF.

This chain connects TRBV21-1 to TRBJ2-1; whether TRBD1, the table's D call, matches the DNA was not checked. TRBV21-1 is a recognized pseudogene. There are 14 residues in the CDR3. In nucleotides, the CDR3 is TGTGCCAGCAGCAAAGAGGGCAGGGCCGTTGAGCAGTTCTTC. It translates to CASSKEGRAVEQFF.